The entry below describes one T cell receptor beta chain. Its antigen remains unidentified. Base qualities are not recorded, but no much larger clone differs from it by a single base. Other nucleotide sequences from this sample produce the same CDR3. CD8 naive samples were CD45RO-negative cells positively selected for CCR7, giving a CD45RA+CCR7+ population that excluded TemRA cells. The donors were healthy, HIV-negative adults who had no recently reported acute infections or vaccinations. All donors were Caucasian adults living in Nashville, Tennessee, USA. Blood was obtained by leukapheresis, after which PBMCs were separated by Ficoll-Histopaque density gradient centrifugation and cryopreserved in liquid nitrogen vapor phase. Analytical flow cytometry was used to check the purity and quantity of each magnetically sorted T cell population. Genomic DNA was isolated from each sorted fraction and quantified by UV absorbance on a Nanodrop 2000c.

CDR3 length: 15 amino acids, cysteine to phenylalanine. The kept DNA is CDR3 alone, 45 bases in frame from the first base. Between the V and J ends, shortened by 1 base and 0 bases respectively, the junction contains 7 bases. From the germline V gene (reference sequence), CDR1 is SEHNR and CDR2 is FQNEAQ. Using the deep immunoSEQ assay, multiplex PCR amplified TCR CDR3 regions from genomic DNA. Extracted genomic DNA from each cell subset was spread evenly across all wells of several immunoSEQ 96-well plates, with each plate serving as a replicate. For sorted subsets, roughly 200 ng genomic DNA, equal to 30,000 to 35,000 T cell genomes, was loaded into each replicate PCR. Purified libraries were measured with a Qubit 3.0 fluorometer, size-checked on a Bioanalyzer 2100, and measured again with the KAPA Library Quantification kit. A separate single-read 150-cycle Illumina NextSeq 550 flow cell was used to sequence each immunoSEQ 96-well plate. The authors' pipeline ran thus. Because the immunoSEQ output included only junctional sequences and no quality scores, the filtering could not be the same as the filtering used for full-length reads. Sequences were annotated with PyIR, a Python wrapper for IgBLAST v1.9, using IMGT germline references to assign V/J genes and CDR3. Any read was removed if the V/J assignment was weak (E-value above 1e-6), the CDR3 was missing, or the read contained stop codons, out-of-frame junctions, or ambiguous translated residues. V3J clonotypes were defined as sequences sharing the same inferred V gene, J gene, and CDR3 amino acid sequence. Percentage overlap between repertoires was computed as shared unique clonotypes divided by the size of the smaller repertoire. Repertoire richness was assessed with RTK rarefaction, the Chao1 estimator, and Recon v2.1 estimates of unobserved clonotypes. OLGA was used to compute generation probabilities for all TCRbeta clonotypes that the gDNA method yielded from a few donors. TCRdb re-hosts the immuneACCESS table, in-frame sequences only. Its copies lack some clones; in the studies checked, an unresolved V gene accounts for under half of them, and the cause for the rest is not known. The V and J calls and the clone size are those of that table, but D and trimming were determined from the DNA. The sample yields 1.5 million to 2.5 million clones; about 94% were counted once. Under 1.5% of the sample is taken by the ten largest.

The sample is drawn from a study of shared clonotypes between healthy human individuals (dated by TCRdb to between 2020 and 2021). Describing the broader study: The cohort comprised a couple of women and three men aged 18 to 49 years. For each donor, three plates each were used for CD4 naive and CD4 memory, two plates were used for CD8 naive, and one plate was used for CD8 memory. To estimate repertoire size and how much clonotype sharing occurs between individuals, the study deeply sequenced the blood TCR repertoires of 4 to 6 healthy adults. To increase sequencing depth and limit assay-specific biases, different laboratories used diverse techniques to prepare libraries and sequence TCR repertoires. Between about 0.8 and 9 billion PBMCs per donor were obtained by leukapheresis.

General findings and caveats noted by the study authors: Even with the large sequencing depth, rarefaction of the sorted-subset datasets indicated that sequencing was incomplete. Around 5% of naive CD4, roughly 3.5% of naive CD8, about 2.1% of memory CD4, and around 0.4% of memory CD8 clonotypes were shared across a few donors. Pairwise subsampling led to the expectation that sequencing depth would affect the degree of clonotype sharing among donors. Compared with non-shared clonotypes, the clonotypes found in all four sorted-subset donors had higher generation probabilities. Because the study included a small number of donors, the genetic and exposure-history diversity represented was limited. Estimated clonotype richness was generally larger for naive than for memory subsets. Sampling was limited to blood, and TCR repertoires in tissue likely differ from TCR repertoires in blood.

The sequence is built from TRBV7-9 and TRBJ2-1; no D gene call is confident. The sequence was collected from a man younger than 30 in good health. Material for sequencing was naive CD8+ T cells sorted from blood. The cell subset or site label for this specimen denotes: CD45RA+CCR7+. The DNA sequence is TGTGCCAGCAGCTTAGAGGCTAGCTCCTACAATGAGCAGTTCTTC. Translation gives CASSLEASSYNEQFF.